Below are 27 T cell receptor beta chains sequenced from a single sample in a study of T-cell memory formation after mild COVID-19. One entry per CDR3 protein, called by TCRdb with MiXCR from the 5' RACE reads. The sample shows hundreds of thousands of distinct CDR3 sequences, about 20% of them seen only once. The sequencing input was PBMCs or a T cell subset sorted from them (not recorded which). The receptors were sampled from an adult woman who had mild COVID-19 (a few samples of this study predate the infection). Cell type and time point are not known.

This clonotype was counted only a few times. CDR3 DNA sequence: TGCGCCAGCAGCTTTCGTAACGGGCCTGAAGCTTTCTTT. Amino acids: CASSFRNGPEAFF. This chain links TRBV5-1 with TRBJ1-1; D not certain. Trimming stripped 2 bases from V and 6 bases from J, with 11 bases between. The CDR3 runs 13 residues. Per germline, CDR1 SGHRS and CDR2 YFSETQ.

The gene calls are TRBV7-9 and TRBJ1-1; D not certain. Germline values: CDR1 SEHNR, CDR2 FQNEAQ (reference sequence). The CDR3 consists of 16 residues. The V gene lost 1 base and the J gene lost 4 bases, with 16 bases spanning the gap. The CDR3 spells CASSLDPSRRTTEAFF. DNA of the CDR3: TGTGCCAGCAGCTTAGACCCTAGTCGACGGACCACTGAAGCTTTCTTT.

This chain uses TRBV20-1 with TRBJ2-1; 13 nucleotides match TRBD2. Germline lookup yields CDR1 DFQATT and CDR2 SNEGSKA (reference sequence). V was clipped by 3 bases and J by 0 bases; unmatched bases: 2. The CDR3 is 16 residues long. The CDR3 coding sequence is TGCAGTGCTAGGACTAGCGGGAGGAGCTCCTACAATGAGCAGTTCTTC. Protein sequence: CSARTSGRSSYNEQFF.

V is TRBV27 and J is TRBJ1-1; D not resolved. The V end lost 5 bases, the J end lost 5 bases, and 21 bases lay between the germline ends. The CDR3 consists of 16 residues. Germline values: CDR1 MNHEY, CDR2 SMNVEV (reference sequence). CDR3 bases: TGTGCCAGCAGTCTAAGGGAGTCAGCGGCGGGGACTGAAGCTTTCTTT. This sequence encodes CASSLRESAAGTEAFF.

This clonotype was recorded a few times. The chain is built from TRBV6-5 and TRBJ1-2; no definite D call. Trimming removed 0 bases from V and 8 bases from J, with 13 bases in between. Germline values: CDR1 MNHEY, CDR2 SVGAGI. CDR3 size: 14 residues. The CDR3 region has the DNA TGTGCCAGCAGTTACTCCTTATGGCCCTTGGGCTACACCTTC. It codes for CASSYSLWPLGYTF.

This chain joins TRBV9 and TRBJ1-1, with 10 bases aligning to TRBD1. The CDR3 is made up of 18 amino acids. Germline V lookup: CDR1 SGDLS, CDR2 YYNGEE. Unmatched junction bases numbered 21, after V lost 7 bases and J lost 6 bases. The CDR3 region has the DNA TGTGCCAGCTCCAACAGTGGGACAGGGGCCTTGGAAGTGCCTGAAGCTTTCTTT. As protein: CASSNSGTGALEVPEAFF. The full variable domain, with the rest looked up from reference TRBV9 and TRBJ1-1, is DSGVTQTPKHLITATGQRVTLRCSPRSGDLSVYWYQQSLDQGLQFLIQYYNGEERAKGNILERFSAQQFPDLHSELNLSSLELGDSALYFCASSNSGTGALEVPEAFFGQGTRLTVV.

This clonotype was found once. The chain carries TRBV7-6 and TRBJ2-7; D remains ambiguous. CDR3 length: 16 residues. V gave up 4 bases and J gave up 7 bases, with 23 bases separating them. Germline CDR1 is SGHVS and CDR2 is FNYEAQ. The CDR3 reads CASSSISGSLLTEQYF. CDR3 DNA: TGTGCCAGCAGCTCGATATCCGGGTCCCTTCTAACGGAGCAGTACTTC.

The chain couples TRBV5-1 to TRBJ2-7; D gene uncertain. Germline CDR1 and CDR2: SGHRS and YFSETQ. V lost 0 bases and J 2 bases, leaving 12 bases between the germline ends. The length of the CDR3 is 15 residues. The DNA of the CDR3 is TGCGCCAGCAGCTTGGTGGTGGATCGCGCCTACGAGCAGTACTTC. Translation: CASSLVVDRAYEQYF.

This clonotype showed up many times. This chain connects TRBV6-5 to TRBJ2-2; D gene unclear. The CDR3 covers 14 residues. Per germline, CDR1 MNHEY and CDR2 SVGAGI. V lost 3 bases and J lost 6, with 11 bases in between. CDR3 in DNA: TGTGCCAGCAGTTATCCCATCCCTCCCGGGGAGCTGTTTTTT. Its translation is CASSYPIPPGELFF.

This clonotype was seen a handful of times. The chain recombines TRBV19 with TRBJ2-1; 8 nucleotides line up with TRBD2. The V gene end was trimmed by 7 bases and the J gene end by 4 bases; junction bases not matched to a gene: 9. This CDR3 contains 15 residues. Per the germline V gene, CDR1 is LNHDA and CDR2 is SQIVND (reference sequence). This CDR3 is CASTDSGTTYNEQFF. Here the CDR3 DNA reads TGTGCCAGTACCGATAGCGGGACGACTTACAATGAGCAGTTCTTC.

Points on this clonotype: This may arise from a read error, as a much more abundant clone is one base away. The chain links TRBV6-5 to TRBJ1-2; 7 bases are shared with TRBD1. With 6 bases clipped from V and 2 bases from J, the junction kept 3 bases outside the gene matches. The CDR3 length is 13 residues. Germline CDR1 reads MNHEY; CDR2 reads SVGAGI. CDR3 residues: CASRQQGNYGYTF. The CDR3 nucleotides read TGTGCCAGCAGACAACAGGGGAACTATGGCTACACCTTC.

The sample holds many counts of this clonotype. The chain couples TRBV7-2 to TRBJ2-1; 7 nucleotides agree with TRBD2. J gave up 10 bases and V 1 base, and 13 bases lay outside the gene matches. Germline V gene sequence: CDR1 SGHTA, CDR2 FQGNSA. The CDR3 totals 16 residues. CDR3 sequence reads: CASSLEGSGLPREQFF. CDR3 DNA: TGTGCCAGCAGCTTAGAGGGCTCGGGACTACCCCGCGAGCAGTTCTTC.

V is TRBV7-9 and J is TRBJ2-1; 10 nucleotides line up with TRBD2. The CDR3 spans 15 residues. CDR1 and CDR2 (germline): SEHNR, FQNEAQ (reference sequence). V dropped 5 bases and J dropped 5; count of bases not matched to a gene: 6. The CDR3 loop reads CASSPTSGIHNEQFF. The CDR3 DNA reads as TGTGCCAGCAGCCCTACTAGCGGGATCCACAATGAGCAGTTCTTC.

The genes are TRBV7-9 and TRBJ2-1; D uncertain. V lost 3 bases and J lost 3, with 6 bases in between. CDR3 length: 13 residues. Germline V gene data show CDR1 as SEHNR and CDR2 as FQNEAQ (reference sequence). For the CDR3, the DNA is TGTGCCAGCAGCTTCCAGAGCTACAATGAGCAGTTCTTC. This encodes CASSFQSYNEQFF.

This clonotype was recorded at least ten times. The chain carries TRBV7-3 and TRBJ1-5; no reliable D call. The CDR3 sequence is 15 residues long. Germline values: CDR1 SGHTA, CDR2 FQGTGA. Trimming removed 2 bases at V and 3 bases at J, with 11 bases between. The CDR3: CASSLGSGSNQPQHF. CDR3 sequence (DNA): TGTGCCAGCAGCTTAGGTTCCGGGTCCAATCAGCCCCAGCATTTT.

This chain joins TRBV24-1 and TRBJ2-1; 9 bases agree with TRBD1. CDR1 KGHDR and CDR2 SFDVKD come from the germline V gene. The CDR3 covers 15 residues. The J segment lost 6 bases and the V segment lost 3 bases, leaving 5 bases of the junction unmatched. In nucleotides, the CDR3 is TGTGCCACCAGTGATCGGACAGGGGAAATCAATGAGCAGTTCTTC. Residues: CATSDRTGEINEQFF.

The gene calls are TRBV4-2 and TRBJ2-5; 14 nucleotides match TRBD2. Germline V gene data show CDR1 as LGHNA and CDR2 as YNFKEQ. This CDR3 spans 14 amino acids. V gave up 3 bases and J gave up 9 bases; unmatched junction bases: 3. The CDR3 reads CASSQEGLAGAQYF. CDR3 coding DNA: TGTGCCAGCAGCCAGGAGGGACTAGCGGGAGCCCAGTACTTC.

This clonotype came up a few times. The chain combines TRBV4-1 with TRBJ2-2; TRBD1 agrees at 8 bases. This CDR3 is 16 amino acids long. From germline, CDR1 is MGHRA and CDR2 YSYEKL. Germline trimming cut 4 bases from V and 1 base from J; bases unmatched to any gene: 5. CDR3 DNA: TGCGCCAGCAGCCCCTGGACAGGGTTGAACACCGGGGAGCTGTTTTTT. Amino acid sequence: CASSPWTGLNTGELFF.

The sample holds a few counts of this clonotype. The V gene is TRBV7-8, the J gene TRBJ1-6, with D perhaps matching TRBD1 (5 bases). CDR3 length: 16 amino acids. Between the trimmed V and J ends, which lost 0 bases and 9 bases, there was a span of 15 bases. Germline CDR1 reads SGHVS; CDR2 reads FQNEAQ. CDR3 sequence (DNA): TGTGCCAGCAGCTTAGCCCAGCGCGGGGGGAGTTCACCCCTCCACTTT. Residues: CASSLAQRGGSSPLHF.

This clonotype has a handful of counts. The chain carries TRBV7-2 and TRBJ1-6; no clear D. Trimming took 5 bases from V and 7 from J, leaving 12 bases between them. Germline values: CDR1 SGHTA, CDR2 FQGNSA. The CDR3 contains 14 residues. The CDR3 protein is CASSPRGRNSPLHF. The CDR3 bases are TGTGCCAGCAGCCCCCGAGGGAGGAATTCACCCCTCCACTTT.

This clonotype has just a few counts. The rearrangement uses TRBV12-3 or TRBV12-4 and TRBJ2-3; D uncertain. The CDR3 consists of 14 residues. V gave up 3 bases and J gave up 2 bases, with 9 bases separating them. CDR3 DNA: TGTGCCAGCAGTTTCCGACTTCTCACAGATACGCAGTATTTT. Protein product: CASSFRLLTDTQYF.

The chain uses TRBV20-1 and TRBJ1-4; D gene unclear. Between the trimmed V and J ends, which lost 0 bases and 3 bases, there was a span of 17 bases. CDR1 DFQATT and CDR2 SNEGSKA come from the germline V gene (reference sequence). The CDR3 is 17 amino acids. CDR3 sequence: CSARDRDKPGANEKLFF. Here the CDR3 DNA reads TGCAGTGCTAGAGATAGAGACAAGCCCGGGGCTAATGAAAAACTGTTTTTT.

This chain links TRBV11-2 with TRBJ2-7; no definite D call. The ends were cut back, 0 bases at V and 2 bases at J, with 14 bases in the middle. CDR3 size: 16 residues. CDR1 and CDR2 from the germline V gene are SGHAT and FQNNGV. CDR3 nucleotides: TGTGCCAGCAGCTTAGAGTGGGTGCCCGGTGCCTACGAGCAGTACTTC. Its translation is CASSLEWVPGAYEQYF.

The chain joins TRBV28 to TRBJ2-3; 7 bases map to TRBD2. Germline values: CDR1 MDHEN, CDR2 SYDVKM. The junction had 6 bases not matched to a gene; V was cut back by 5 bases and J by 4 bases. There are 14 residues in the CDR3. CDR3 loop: CASSLSGWADTQYF. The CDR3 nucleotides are TGTGCCAGCAGTCTTAGCGGGTGGGCAGATACGCAGTATTTT. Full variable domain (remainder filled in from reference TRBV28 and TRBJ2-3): DVKVTQSSRYLVKRTGEKVFLECVQDMDHENMFWYRQDPGLGLRLIYFSYDVKMKEKGDIPEGYSVSREKKERFSLILESASTNQTSMYLCASSLSGWADTQYFGPGTRLTVL.

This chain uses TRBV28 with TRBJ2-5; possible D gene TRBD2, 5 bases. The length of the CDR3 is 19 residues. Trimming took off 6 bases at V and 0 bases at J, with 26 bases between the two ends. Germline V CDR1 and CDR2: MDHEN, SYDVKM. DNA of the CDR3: TGTGCCAGCAGCTCCCTCGGGGTAGCGAAGCCCATGTACCAAGAGACCCAGTACTTC. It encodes CASSSLGVAKPMYQETQYF.

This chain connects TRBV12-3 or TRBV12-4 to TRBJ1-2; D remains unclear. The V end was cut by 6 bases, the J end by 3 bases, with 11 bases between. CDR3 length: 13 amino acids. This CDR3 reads CASRHADYYGYTF. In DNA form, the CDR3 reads TGTGCCAGCAGACACGCAGATTACTATGGCTACACCTTC.

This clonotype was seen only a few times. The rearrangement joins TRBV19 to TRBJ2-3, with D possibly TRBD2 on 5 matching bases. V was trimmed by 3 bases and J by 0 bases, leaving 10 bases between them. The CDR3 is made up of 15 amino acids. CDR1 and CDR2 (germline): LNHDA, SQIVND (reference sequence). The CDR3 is CASSMVSVSTDTQYF. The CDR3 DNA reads TGTGCCAGTAGTATGGTTAGCGTTAGCACAGATACGCAGTATTTT. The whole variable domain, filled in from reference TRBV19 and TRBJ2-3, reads DGGITQSPKYLFRKEGQNVTLSCEQNLNHDAMYWYRQDPGQGLRLIYYSQIVNDFQKGDIAEGYSVSREKKESFPLTVTSAQKNPTAFYLCASSMVSVSTDTQYFGPGTRLTVL.